This T cell receptor beta chain was sequenced during a study of spatial heterogeneity in lung cancer. CDR3 length: 15 amino acids. This clonotype came up many times. Its antigen is undetermined. TCRdb reprocessed the 5' RACE reads via MiXCR and lists one record per CDR3 protein. The table has fewer than 30,000 distinct CDR3 sequences, 7.1% seen once; the top ten hold around 24%. Notes on the study in general: Intratumoral expanded alpha and beta TCR counts were found to track tumor mutation counts.

Time point meaning: sample taken at primary tumor resection. This TCR came from a male donor with early-stage non-small cell lung cancer. This chain uses TRBV21-1 with TRBJ2-3; TRBD1 is the table's D call, not checked against the DNA. TRBV21-1 is given as a pseudogene. This sample comprised lung tumor tissue, obtained at surgery. CDR3 residues: CASILSGTSTDTQYF. The CDR3 coding sequence is TGTGCCAGCATCCTGTCGGGTACTAGCACAGATACGCAGTATTTT.